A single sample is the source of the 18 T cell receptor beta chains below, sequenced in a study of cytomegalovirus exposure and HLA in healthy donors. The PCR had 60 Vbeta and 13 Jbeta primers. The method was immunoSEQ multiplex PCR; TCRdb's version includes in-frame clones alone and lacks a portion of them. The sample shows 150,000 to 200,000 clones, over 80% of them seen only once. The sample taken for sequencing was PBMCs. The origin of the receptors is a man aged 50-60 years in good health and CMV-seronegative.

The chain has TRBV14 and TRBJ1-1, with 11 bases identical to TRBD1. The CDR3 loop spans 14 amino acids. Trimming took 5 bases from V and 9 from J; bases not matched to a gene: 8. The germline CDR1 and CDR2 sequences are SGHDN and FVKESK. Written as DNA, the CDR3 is TGTGCCAGCAGCTCTGGACAGGGGGCTGAGAAAGCTTTCTTT. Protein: CASSSGQGAEKAFF. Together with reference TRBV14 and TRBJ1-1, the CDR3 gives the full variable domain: EAGVTQFPSHSVIEKGQTVTLRCDPISGHDNLYWYRRVMGKEIKFLLHFVKESKQDESGMPNNRFLAERTGGTYSTLKVQPAELEDSGVYFCASSSGQGAEKAFFGQGTRLTVV.

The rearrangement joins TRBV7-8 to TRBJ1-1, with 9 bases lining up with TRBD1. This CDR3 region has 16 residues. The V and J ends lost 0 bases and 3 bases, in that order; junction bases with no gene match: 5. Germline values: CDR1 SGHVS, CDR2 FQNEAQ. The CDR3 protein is CASSLAPGQGYTEAFF. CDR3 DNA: TGTGCCAGCAGCTTAGCGCCGGGACAGGGCTACACTGAAGCTTTCTTT.

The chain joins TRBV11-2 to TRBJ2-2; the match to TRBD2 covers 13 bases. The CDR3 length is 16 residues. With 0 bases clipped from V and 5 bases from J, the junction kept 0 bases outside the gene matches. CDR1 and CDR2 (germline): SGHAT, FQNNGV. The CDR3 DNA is TGTGCCAGCAGCTTAGAGGGACTAGCGGGGACCGGGGAGCTGTTTTTT. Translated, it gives CASSLEGLAGTGELFF.

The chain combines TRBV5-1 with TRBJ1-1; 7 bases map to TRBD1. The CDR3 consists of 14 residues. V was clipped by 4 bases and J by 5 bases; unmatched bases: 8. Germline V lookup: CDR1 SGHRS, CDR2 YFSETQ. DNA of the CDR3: TGCGCCAGCAGCCCCGCAGGGGGGAAAACTGAAGCTTTCTTT. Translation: CASSPAGGKTEAFF.

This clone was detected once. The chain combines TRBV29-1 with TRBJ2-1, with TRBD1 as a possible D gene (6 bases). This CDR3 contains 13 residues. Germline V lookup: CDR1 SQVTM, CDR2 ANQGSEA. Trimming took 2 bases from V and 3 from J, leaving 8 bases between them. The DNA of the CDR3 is TGCAGCGTTGAATGGACAGTCTACAATGAGCAGTTCTTC. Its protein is CSVEWTVYNEQFF.

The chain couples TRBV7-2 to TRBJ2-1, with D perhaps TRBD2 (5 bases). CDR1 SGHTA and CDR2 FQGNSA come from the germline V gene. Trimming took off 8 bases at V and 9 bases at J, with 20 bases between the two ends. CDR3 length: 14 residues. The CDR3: CASLAGSGLSEQFF. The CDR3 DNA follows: TGTGCCAGCCTTGCGGGTAGTGGACTCAGTGAGCAGTTCTTC.

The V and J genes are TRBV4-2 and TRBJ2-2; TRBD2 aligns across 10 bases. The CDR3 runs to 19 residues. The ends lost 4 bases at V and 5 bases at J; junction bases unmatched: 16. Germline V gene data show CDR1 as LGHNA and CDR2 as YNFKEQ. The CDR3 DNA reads TGTGCCAGCAGCCCCTCGGGGTTAGCGGGGGGAACCTCAACCGGGGAGCTGTTTTTT. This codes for CASSPSGLAGGTSTGELFF.

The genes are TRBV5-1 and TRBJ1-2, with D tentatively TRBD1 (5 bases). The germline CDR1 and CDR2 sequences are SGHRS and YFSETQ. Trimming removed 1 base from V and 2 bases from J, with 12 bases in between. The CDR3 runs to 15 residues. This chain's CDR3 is CASSLIPGKNYGYTF. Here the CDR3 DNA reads TGCGCCAGCAGCTTGATTCCAGGGAAAAACTATGGCTACACCTTC.

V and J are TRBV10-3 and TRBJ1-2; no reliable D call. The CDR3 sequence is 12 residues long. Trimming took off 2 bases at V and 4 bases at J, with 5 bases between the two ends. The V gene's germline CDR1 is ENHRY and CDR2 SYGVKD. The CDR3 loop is CAISETSYGYTF. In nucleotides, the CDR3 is TGTGCCATCAGTGAGACAAGCTATGGCTACACCTTC.

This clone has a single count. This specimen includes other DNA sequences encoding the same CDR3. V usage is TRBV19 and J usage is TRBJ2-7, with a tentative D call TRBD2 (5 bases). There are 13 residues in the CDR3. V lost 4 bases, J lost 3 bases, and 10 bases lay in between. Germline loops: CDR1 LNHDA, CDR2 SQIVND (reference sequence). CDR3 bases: TGTGCCAGTAGTAGAGGGCTGAGCTACGAGCAGTACTTC. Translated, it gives CASSRGLSYEQYF. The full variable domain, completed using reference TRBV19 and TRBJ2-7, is DGGITQSPKYLFRKEGQNVTLSCEQNLNHDAMYWYRQDPGQGLRLIYYSQIVNDFQKGDIAEGYSVSREKKESFPLTVTSAQKNPTAFYLCASSRGLSYEQYFGPGTRLTVT.

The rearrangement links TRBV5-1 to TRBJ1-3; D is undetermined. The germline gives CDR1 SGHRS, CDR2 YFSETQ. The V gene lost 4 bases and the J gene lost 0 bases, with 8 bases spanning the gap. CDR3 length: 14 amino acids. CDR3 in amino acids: CASSADFSGNTIYF. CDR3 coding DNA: TGCGCCAGCAGCGCGGACTTCTCTGGAAACACCATATATTTT.

Here the CDR3 reads CASSAQGANEKLFF. The CDR3 bases are TGTGCCAGCAGCGCCCAGGGGGCTAATGAAAAACTGTTTTTT. V is TRBV9 and J is TRBJ1-4; TRBD1 matches at 7 bases. From germline, CDR1 is SGDLS and CDR2 YYNGEE. The CDR3 extends over 14 amino acids. V lost 3 bases, J lost 3 bases, and 2 bases stayed unmatched.

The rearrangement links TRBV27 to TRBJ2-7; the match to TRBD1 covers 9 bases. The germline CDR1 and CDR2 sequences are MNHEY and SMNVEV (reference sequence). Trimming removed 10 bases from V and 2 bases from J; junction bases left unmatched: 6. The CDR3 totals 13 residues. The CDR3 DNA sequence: TGTGCCATCCACGGGACAGGGACCTACGAGCAGTACTTC. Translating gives CAIHGTGTYEQYF.

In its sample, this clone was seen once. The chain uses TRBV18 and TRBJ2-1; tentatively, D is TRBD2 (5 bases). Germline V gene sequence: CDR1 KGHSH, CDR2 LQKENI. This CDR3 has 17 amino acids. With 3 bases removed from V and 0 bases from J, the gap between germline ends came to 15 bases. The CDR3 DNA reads TGTGCCAGCTCACCGCCCGGAGCGGCAGGCTCCTACAATGAGCAGTTCTTC. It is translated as CASSPPGAAGSYNEQFF.

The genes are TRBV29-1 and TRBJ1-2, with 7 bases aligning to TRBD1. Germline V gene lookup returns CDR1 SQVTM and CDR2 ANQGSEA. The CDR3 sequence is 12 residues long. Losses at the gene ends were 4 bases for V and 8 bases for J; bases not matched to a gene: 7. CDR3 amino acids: CSVGTGFWGYTF. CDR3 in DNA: TGCAGCGTTGGGACAGGCTTCTGGGGCTACACCTTC.

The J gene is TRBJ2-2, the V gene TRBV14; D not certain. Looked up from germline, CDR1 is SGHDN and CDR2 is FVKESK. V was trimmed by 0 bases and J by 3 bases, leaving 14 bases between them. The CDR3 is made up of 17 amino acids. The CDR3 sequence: CASSQDQQLPYTGELFF. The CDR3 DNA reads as TGTGCCAGCAGCCAAGATCAGCAACTACCATACACCGGGGAGCTGTTTTTT.

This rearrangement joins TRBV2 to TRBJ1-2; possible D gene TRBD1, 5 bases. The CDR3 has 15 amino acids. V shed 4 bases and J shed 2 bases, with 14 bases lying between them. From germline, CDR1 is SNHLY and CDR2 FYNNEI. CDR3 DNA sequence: TGTGCCAGCAGTGTAAGGGGCAGCTCAAACTATGGCTACACCTTC. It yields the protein CASSVRGSSNYGYTF.

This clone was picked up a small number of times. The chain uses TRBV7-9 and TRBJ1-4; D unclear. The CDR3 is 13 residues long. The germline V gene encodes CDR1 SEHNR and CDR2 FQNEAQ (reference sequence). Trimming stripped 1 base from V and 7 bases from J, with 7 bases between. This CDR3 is CASSLGRVEKLFF. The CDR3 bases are TGTGCCAGCAGCTTAGGTCGAGTTGAAAAACTGTTTTTT.